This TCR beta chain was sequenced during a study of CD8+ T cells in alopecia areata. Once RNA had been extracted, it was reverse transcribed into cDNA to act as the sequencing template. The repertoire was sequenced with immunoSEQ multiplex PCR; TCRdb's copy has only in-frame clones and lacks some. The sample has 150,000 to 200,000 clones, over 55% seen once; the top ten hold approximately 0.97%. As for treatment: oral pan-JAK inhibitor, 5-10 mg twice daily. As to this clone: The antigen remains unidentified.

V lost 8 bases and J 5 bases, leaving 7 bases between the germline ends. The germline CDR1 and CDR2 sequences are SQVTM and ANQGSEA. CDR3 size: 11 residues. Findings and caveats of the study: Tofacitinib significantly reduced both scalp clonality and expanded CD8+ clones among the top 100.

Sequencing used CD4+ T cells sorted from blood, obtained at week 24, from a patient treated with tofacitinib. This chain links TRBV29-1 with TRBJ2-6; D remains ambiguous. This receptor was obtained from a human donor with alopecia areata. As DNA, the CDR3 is TGCAGCCTTCCCCGGGCCAACGTCCTGACTTTC. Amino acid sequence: CSLPRANVLTF.